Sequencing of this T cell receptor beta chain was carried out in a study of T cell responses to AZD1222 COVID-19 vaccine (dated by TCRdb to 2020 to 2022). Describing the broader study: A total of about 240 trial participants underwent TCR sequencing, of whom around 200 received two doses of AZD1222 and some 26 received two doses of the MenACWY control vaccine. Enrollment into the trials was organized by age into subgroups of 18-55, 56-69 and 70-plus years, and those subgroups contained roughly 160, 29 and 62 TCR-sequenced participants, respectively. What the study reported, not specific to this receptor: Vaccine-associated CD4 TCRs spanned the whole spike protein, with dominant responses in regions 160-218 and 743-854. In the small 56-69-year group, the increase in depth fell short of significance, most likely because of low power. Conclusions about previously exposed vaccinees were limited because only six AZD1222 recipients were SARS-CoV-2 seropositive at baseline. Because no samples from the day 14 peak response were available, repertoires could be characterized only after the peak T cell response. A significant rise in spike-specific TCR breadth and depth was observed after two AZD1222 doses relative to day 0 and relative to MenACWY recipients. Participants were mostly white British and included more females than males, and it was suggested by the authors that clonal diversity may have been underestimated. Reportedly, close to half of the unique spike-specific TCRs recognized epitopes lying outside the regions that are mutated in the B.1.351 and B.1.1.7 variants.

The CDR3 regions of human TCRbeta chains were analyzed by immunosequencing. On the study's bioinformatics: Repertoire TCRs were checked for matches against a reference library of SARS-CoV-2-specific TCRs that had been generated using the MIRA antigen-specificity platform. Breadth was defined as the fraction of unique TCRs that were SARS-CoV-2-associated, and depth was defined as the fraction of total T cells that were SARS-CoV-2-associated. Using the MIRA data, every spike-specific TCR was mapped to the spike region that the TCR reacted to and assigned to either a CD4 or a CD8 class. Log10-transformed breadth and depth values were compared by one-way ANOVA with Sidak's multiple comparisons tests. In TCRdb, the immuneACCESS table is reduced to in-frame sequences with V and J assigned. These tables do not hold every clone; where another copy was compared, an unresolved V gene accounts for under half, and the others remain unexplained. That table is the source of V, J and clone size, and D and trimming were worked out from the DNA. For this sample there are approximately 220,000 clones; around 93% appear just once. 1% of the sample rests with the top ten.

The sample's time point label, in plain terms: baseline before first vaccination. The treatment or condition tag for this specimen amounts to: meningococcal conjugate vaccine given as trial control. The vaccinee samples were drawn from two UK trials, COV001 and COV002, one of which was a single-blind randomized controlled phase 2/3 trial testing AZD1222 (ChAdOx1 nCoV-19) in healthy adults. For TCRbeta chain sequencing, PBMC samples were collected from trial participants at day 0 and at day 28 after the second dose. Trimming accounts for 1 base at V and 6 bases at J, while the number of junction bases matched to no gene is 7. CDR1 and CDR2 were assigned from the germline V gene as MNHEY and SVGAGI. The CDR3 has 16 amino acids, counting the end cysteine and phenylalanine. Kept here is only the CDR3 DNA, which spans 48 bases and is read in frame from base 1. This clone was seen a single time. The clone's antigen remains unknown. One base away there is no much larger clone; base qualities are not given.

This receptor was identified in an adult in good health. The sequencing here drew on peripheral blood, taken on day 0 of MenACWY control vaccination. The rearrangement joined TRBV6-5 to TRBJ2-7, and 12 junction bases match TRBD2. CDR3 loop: CASSYFITSGGSEQYF. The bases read TGTGCCAGCAGTTACTTCATTACTAGCGGGGGGTCCGAGCAGTACTTC.